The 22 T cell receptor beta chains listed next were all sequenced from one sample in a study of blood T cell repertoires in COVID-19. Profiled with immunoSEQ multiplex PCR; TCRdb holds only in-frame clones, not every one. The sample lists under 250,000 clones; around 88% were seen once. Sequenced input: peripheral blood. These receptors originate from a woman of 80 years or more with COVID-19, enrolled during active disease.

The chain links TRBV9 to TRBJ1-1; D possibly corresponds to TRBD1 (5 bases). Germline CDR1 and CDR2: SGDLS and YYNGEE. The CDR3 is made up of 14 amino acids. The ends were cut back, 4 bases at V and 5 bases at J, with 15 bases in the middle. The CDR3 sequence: CASSSRVGYTEAFF. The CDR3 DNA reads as TGTGCCAGCAGCTCCAGGGTTGGATATACTGAAGCTTTCTTT.

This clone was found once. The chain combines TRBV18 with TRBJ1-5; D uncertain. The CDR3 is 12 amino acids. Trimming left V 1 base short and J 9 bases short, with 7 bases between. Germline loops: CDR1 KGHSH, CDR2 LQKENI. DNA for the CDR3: TGTGCCAGCTCACCACTTAGCGGGCCCCAGCATTTT. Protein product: CASSPLSGPQHF.

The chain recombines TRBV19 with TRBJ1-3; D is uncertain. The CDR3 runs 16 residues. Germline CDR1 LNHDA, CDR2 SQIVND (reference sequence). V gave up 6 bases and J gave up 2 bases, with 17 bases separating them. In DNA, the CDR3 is TGTGCCAGTAGATCCCTCTACGGGGAAACTGGAAACACCATATATTTT. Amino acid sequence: CASRSLYGETGNTIYF.

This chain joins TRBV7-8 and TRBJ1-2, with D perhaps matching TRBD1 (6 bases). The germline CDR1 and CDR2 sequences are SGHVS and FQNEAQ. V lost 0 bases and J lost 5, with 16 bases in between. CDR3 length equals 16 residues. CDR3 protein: CASSLASGESLYGYTF. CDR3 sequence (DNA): TGTGCCAGCAGCTTAGCCTCAGGGGAGAGTCTATATGGCTACACCTTC. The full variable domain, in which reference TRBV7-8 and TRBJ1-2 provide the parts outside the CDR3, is GAGVSQSPRYKVAKRGQDVALRCDPISGHVSLFWYQQALGQGPEFLTYFQNEAQLDKSGLPSDRFFAERPEGSVSTLKIQRTQQEDSAVYLCASSLASGESLYGYTFGSGTRLTVV.

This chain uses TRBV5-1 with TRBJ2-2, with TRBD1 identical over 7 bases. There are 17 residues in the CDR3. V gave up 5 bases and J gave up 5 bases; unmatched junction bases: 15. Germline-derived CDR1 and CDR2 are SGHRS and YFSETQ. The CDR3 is CASSTNLGGARTGELFF. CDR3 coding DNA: TGCGCCAGCAGTACCAACCTAGGGGGCGCGCGAACCGGGGAGCTGTTTTTT.

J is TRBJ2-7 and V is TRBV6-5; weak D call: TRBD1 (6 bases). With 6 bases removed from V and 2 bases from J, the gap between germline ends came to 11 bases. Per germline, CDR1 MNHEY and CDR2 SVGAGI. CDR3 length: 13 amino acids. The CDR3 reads CASRETGTYEQYV. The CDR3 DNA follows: TGTGCCAGCAGAGAGACAGGAACCTACGAGCAGTACGTC.

The CDR3 loop reads CASSPEGAANNQPQHF. The CDR3, as DNA: TGTGCCAGCAGCCCAGAAGGGGCCGCTAACAATCAGCCCCAGCATTTT. The V call is TRBV7-2, the J call TRBJ1-5; D is perhaps TRBD1 (5 bases). The V gene lost 5 bases and the J gene lost 3 bases, with 17 bases spanning the gap. This CDR3 is built from 16 residues. Per germline, CDR1 SGHTA and CDR2 FQGNSA.

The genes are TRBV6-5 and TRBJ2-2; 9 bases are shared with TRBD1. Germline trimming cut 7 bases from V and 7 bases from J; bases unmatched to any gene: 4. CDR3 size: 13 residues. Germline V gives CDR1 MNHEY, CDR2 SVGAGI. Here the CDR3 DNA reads TGTGCCAGCAAACAGGGGGCTATCGGGGAGCTGTTTTTT. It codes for CASKQGAIGELFF.

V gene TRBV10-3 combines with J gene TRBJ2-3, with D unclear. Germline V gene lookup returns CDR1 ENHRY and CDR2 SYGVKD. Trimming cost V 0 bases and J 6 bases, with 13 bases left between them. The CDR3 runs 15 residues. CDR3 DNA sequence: TGTGCCATCAGTGAGTCCTCCCAGGCGACGGATACGCAGTATTTT. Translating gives CAISESSQATDTQYF.

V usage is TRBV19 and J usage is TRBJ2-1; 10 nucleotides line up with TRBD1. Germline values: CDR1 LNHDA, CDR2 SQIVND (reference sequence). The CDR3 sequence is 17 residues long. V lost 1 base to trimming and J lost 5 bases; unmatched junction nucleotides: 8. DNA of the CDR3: TGTGCCAGTAGTATAGTGGTTAGACAGGGGGCAAACAATGAGCAGTTCTTC. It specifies CASSIVVRQGANNEQFF.

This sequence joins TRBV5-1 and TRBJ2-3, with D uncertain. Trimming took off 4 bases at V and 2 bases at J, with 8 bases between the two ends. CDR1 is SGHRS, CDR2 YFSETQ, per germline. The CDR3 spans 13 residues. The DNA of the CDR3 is TGCGCCAGCAGCGCCCAGTTCACAGATACGCAGTATTTT. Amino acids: CASSAQFTDTQYF.

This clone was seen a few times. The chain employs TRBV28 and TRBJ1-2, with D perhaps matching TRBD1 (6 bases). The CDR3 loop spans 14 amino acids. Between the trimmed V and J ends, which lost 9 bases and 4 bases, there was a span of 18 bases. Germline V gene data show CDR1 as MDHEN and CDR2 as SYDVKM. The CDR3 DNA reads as TGTGCCAGTCGTAGACAGGCGGGAGGCTATGGCTACACCTTC. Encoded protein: CASRRQAGGYGYTF.

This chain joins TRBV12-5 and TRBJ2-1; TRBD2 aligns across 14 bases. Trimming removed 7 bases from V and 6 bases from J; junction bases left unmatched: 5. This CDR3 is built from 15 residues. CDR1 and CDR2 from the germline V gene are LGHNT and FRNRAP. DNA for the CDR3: TGTGCTAGTGCCGTTGGACTAGCGGGAGGCAATGAGCAGTTCTTC. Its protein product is CASAVGLAGGNEQFF.

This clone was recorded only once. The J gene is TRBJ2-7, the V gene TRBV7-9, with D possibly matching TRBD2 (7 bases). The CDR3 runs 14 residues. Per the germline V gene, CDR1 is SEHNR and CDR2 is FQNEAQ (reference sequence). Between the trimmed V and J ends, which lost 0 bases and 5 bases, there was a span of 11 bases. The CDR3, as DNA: TGTGCCAGCAGCTTAGCGGGGGGGCTGGACGAGCAGTACTTC. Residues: CASSLAGGLDEQYF.

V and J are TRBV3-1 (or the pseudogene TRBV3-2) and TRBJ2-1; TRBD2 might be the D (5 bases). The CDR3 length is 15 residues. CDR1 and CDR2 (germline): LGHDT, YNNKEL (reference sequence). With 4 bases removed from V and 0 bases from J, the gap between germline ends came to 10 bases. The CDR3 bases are TGTGCCAGCAGCCGAAACCGGGGCTCCTACAATGAGCAGTTCTTC. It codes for CASSRNRGSYNEQFF.

CDR3 residues: CASSLNGGDNSPLHF. For the CDR3, the DNA is TGCGCCAGCAGCTTGAATGGGGGGGATAATTCACCCCTCCACTTT. The V and J genes are TRBV5-1 and TRBJ1-6, with D tentatively TRBD1 (5 bases). In germline, CDR1 is SGHRS, CDR2 YFSETQ. Trimming left V 1 base short and J 5 bases short, with 10 bases between. There are 15 residues in the CDR3.

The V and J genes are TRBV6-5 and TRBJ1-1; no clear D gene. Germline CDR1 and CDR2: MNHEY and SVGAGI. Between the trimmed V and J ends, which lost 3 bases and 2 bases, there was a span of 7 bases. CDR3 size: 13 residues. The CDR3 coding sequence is TGTGCCAGCAGTTATAAACAAAACACTGAAGCTTTCTTT. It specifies CASSYKQNTEAFF.

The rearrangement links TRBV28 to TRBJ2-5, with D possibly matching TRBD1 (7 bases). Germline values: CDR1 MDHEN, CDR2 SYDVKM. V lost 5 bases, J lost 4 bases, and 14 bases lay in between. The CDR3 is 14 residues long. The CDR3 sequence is CASSRAGGGETQYF. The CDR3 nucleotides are TGTGCCAGCAGTAGGGCAGGGGGAGGAGAGACCCAGTACTTC.

The CDR3 spells CASSQEGARYGYTF. The CDR3 nucleotides are TGTGCCAGCAGCCAAGAGGGGGCGCGCTATGGCTACACCTTC. The chain joins TRBV3-1 (or the pseudogene TRBV3-2) to TRBJ1-2, with D perhaps TRBD1 (6 bases). V lost 0 bases, J lost 4 bases, and 9 bases lay in between. The length of the CDR3 is 14 residues. CDR1 is LGHDT, CDR2 YNNKEL, per germline (reference sequence).

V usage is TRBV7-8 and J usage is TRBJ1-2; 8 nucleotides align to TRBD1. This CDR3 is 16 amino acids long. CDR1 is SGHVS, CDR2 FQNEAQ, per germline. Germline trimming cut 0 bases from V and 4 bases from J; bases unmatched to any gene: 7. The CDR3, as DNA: TGTGCCAGCAGCTTAGCCGCAGGGGGCGTAGGCTATGGCTACACCTTC. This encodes CASSLAAGGVGYGYTF.

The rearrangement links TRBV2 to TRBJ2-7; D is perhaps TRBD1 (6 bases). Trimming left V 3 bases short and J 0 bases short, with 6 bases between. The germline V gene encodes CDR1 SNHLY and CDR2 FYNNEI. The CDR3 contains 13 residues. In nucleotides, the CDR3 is TGTGCCAGCAGTGACAGGGGCTCCTACGAGCAGTACGTC. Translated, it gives CASSDRGSYEQYV.

The CDR3 region is CASSSGLAGVPGELFF. CDR3 DNA: TGTGCCAGCAGCTCGGGACTAGCGGGGGTTCCCGGGGAGCTGTTTTTT. J is TRBJ2-2 and V is TRBV7-2; 14 nucleotides agree with TRBD2. The V gene's germline CDR1 is SGHTA and CDR2 FQGNSA. The CDR3 has 16 residues. V lost 4 bases, J lost 6 bases, and 4 bases stayed unmatched.